Detailed here is one T cell receptor (beta chain). Its cognate antigen is unknown. The data belong to a study of shared clonotypes between healthy human individuals. Whole-study context: Serving as donors were two women and three men, whose ages spanned 18 to 49. Study findings and constraints: Sampling involved blood alone; tissue repertoires likely differ.

Profiled with immunoSEQ multiplex PCR; TCRdb holds only in-frame clones, not every one. The sample has roughly 640,000 clones; about 74% are singletons. CDR3 length: 19 residues. Germline-derived CDR1 and CDR2 are SGHDT and YYEEEE. The ends lost 0 bases at V and 1 base at J; junction bases unmatched: 11. This chain links TRBV5-6 with TRBJ2-1; 9 nucleotides line up with TRBD1. The receptor's source is a woman aged 30 to 39 in good health. The sequenced material came from memory CD4+ T cells sorted from blood. Subset reported: CD45RA-negative fraction. CDR3 region: CASSLDRGPHRRSYNEQFF. The CDR3 DNA reads as TGTGCCAGCAGCTTGGACAGGGGGCCCCACCGGAGATCCTACAATGAGCAGTTCTTC.